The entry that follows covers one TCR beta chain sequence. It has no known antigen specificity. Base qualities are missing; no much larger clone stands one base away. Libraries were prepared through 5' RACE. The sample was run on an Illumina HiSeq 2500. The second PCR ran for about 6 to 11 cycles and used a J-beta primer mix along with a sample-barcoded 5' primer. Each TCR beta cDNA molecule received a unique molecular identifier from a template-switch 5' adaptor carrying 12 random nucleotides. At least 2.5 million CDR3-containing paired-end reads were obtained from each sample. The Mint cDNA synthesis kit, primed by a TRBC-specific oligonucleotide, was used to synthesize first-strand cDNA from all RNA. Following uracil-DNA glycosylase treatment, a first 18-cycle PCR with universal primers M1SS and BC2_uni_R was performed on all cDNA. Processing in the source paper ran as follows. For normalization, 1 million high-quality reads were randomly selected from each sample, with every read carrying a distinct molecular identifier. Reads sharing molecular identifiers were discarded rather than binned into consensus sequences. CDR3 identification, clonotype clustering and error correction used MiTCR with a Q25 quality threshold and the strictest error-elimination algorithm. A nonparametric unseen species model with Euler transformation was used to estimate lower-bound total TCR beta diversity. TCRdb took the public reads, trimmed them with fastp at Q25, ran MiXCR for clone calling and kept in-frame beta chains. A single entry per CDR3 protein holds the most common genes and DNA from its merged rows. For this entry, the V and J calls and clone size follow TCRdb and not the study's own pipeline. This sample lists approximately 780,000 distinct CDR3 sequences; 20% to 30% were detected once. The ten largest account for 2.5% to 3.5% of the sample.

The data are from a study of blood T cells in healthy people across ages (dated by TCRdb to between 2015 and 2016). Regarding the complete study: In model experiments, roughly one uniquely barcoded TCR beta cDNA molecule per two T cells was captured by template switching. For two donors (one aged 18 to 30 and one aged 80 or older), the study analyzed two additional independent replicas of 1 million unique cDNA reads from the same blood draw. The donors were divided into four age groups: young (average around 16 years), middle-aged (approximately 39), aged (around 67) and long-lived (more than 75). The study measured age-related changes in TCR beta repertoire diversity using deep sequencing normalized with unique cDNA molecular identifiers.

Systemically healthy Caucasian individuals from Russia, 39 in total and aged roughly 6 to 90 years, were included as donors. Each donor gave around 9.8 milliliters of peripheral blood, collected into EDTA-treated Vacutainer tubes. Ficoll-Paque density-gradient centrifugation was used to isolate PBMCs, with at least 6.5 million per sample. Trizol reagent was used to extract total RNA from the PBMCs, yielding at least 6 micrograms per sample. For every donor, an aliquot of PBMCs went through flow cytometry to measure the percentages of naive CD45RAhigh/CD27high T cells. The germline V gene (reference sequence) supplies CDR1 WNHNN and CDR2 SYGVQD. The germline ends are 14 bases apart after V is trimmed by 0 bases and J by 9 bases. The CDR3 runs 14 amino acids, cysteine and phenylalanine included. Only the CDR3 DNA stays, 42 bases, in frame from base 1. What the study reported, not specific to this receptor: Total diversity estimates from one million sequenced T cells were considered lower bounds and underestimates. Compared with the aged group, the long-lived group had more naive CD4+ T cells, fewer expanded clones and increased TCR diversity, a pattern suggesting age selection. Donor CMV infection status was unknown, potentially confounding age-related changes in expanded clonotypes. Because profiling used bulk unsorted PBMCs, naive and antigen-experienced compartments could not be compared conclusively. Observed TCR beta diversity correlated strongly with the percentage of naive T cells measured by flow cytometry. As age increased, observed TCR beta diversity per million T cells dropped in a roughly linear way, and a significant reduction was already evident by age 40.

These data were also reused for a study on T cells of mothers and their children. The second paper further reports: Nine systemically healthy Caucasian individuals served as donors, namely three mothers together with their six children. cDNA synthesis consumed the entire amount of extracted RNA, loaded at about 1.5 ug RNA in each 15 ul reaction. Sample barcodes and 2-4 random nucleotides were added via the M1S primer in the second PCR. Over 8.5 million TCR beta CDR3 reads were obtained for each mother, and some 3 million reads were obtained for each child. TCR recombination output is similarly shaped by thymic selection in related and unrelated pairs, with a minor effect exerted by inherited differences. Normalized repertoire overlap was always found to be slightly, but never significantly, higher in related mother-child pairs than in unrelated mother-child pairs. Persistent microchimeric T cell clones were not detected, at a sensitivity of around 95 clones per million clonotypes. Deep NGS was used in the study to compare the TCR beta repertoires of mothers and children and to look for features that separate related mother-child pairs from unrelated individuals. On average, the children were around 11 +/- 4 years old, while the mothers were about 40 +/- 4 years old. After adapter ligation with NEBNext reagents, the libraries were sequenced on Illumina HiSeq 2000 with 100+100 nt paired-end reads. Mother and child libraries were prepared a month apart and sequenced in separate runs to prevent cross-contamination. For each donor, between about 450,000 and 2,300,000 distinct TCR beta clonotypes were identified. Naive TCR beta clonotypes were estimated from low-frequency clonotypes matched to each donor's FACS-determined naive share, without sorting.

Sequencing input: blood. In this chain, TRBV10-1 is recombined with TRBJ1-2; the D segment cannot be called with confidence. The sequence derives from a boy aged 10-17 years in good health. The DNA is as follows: TGCGCCAGCAGTGAGTCGGGTGTATCTGGGAGCTACACCTTC. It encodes CASSESGVSGSYTF.